A selection of T cell receptor beta chains follows, all from one sample in a study of blood T cell repertoires in COVID-19. Clones were read by immunoSEQ multiplex PCR, and TCRdb kept only the in-frame ones, dropping some. The sample yields a few hundred thousand clones, roughly 80% seen once. Specimen: peripheral blood. The receptors shown here come from an elderly woman with acute or convalescent COVID-19. Each CDR3 is given with its conserved first and last residue. D genes are given only for firm matches. Only some rows state a clone size, as once, few, many or a class for expanded clones.

D	V	J	size	DNA	CDR3
TRBD1	TRBV2	TRBJ2-7	NA	TGTGCCAGCAGTCCCCTGGGACAGGAGTCCTACGAGCAGTACTTC	CASSPLGQESYEQYF
NA	TRBV3-1/TRBV3-2	TRBJ1-5	NA	TGTGCCAGCAGCCAACGCAGGGAGGGCCAGCCCCAGCATTTT	CASSQRREGQPQHF
NA	TRBV24-1	TRBJ2-5	once	TGTGCCACCAGTGATTCCGCGCCCGGAGAGACCCAGTACTTC	CATSDSAPGETQYF
NA	TRBV5-6	TRBJ2-5	NA	TGTGCCAGCAGCTTGCGGAGACTCCTCCCTCGGAAAGAGACCCAGTACTTC	CASSLRRLLPRKETQYF
TRBD1	TRBV6-5	TRBJ1-2	NA	TGTGCCAGCAGTTCGGGGACAGATAACTATGGCTACACCTTC	CASSSGTDNYGYTF
TRBD1	TRBV5-6	TRBJ2-7	NA	TGTGCCAGCAGAATGACAGGGTTATCGTACGAGCAGTACTTC	CASRMTGLSYEQYF
NA	TRBV5-1	TRBJ2-1	NA	TGCGCCAGTAAGAAGCGGGCATCCTCCTACAATGAGCAGTTCTTC	CASKKRASSYNEQFF
NA	TRBV27	TRBJ1-6	NA	TGTGCCAGCAGTTTACAGAACAGGGTAACTTATAATTCACCCCTCCACTTT	CASSLQNRVTYNSPLHF
NA	TRBV7-2	TRBJ1-1	NA	TGTGCCAGCAGCTCGGTACCGGGGACTGAAGCTTTCTTT	CASSSVPGTEAFF
NA	TRBV18	TRBJ2-2	NA	TGTGCCAGCTCACAGGAGGCCAACACCGGGGAGCTGTTTTTT	CASSQEANTGELFF
NA	TRBV29-1	TRBJ1-2	NA	TGCAGCGCCGACGGGGGATTCTATGGCTACACCTTC	CSADGGFYGYTF
NA	TRBV7-8	TRBJ1-2	NA	TGTGCCAGCAGCTTCCGGGACACTACCCTCTATGGCTACACCTTC	CASSFRDTTLYGYTF
TRBD2	TRBV5-4	TRBJ2-1	NA	TGTGCCAGCAGCTTGGGGCTAGCGGGCAGACCTTCCTACAATGAGCAGTTCTTC	CASSLGLAGRPSYNEQFF
TRBD2	TRBV7-3	TRBJ2-3	NA	TGTGCCAGCAGCTTATCGGCACTAGCGGGAAGGGATACGCAGTATTTT	CASSLSALAGRDTQYF
TRBD1	TRBV5-1	TRBJ2-7	NA	TGCGCCAGCAGCTTTCCACGGGACAGCTTCTCCTACGAGCAGTACTTC	CASSFPRDSFSYEQYF
TRBD1	TRBV2	TRBJ2-7	NA	TGTGCCAGCAGTGAAGCCTGGACAGGGGCCTACGAGCAGTACTTC	CASSEAWTGAYEQYF
NA	TRBV24-1	TRBJ2-1	NA	TGTGCCACCATTGGCGGGGAGTTTTACAATGAGCAGTTCTTC	CATIGGEFYNEQFF
TRBD1	TRBV6-4	TRBJ1-6	NA	TGTGCCAGCAGCGTCGACAGGGGTAATTCACCCCTCCACTTT	CASSVDRGNSPLHF
TRBD1	TRBV25-1	TRBJ2-3	NA	TGTGCCAGCAGTGGATGGACAGGGTGGACAGATACGCAGTATTTT	CASSGWTGWTDTQYF
TRBD2	TRBV29-1	TRBJ2-7	few	TGCAGCGTTGCGACTAGCGGGAGCTACGAGCAGTACTTC	CSVATSGSYEQYF
NA	TRBV5-5	TRBJ1-5	NA	TGTGCCAGCAGCTTGGTTCCTACAGGAGATGATAGCAATCAGCCCCAGCATTTT	CASSLVPTGDDSNQPQHF
TRBD1	TRBV7-2	TRBJ1-2	NA	TGTGCCAGCAGCTTAGGGGGGACAGGGACTAACTATGGCTACACCTTC	CASSLGGTGTNYGYTF
TRBD1	TRBV3-1/TRBV3-2	TRBJ1-6	NA	TGTGCCAGCAGCCAATCTTATGGACAGGGAAGCAATTCACCCCTCCACTTT	CASSQSYGQGSNSPLHF
TRBD1	TRBV5-1	TRBJ1-2	NA	TGCGCCAGCAGCTTGGCCGGGACAGGGGGAGGCGGCTACACCTTC	CASSLAGTGGGGYTF
NA	TRBV20-1	TRBJ1-5	NA	TGCAGTGCTAGTGGCGGCGATCAGCCCCAGCATTTT	CSASGGDQPQHF
TRBD1	TRBV2	TRBJ2-7	NA	TGTGCCAGCAGCCGGGGACAGGGGGCCTCCGAGCAGTACTTC	CASSRGQGASEQYF
TRBD1	TRBV6-5	TRBJ1-5	NA	TGTGCCAGCAGTTACTCGGGACAGCTAGGGGAGGACCAGCATTTT	CASSYSGQLGEDQHF
NA	TRBV7-3	TRBJ2-1	NA	TGTGCCAGCAGCCCGGGGGACAATGAGCAGTTCTTC	CASSPGDNEQFF
TRBD2	TRBV30	TRBJ2-1	NA	TGTGCCTGGGTAGCTAGCGGGGGCAACAATGAGCAGTTCTTC	CAWVASGGNNEQFF
NA	TRBV21-1	TRBJ1-3	NA	TGTGCCAGCAGCCCCATGGGGGGTACTGGAAACACCATATATTTT	CASSPMGGTGNTIYF
NA	TRBV9	TRBJ1-6	NA	TGTGCCAGCAGCTCAGCAGGGGTCGGATCCCTCCACTTT	CASSSAGVGSLHF
TRBD1	TRBV3-1/TRBV3-2	TRBJ1-2	NA	TGTGCCAGCAGCCGGGGGGACAGAACCTATGGCTACACCTTC	CASSRGDRTYGYTF
TRBD1	TRBV7-2	TRBJ2-7	NA	TGTGCCAGCAGCTGGGTCCAGGGGGACGAGCAGTACTTC	CASSWVQGDEQYF
TRBD2	TRBV7-7	TRBJ2-1	few	TGTGCTAGCAGCCTGGGACTAGCTGGGGATGAGCAGTTCTTC	CASSLGLAGDEQFF
NA	TRBV4-3	TRBJ1-2	NA	TGCGCCAGCAGCCAAGATCGGGAAGGGGGAGGCTACACCTTC	CASSQDREGGGYTF
NA	TRBV3-1/TRBV3-2	TRBJ2-2	NA	TGTGCCAGCAGCCCCCCCCATGCACAGGAAACCGGGGAGCTGTTTTTT	CASSPPHAQETGELFF
NA	TRBV30	TRBJ2-7	NA	TGTGCCTGGAGTGTACGGGACTTTTTCTACGAGCAGTACTTC	CAWSVRDFFYEQYF
NA	TRBV18	TRBJ2-5	NA	TGTGCCAGCTCACACCCGACCGCCCCGGGAGAGACCCAGTACTTC	CASSHPTAPGETQYF
NA	TRBV6-2/TRBV6-3	TRBJ1-2	once	TGTGCCAGCAGTCCCGAGGCCTATGGCTACACCTTC	CASSPEAYGYTF
NA	TRBV30	TRBJ2-2	NA	TGTGCCTGGAGTCCGGACAGTGCCGGGGAGCTGTTTTTT	CAWSPDSAGELFF
NA	TRBV7-9	TRBJ1-2	once	TGTGCCAGCAGCTCTGGAGGCTATGGCTACACCTTC	CASSSGGYGYTF
NA	TRBV21-1	TRBJ1-1	NA	TGTGCTGTTTTTGACAGGGGAATAGTGAACACTGAAGCTTTCTTT	CAVFDRGIVNTEAFF
TRBD2	TRBV5-1	TRBJ2-7	NA	TGCGCCAGCAGCCGGGGACTAGCGGGAGAGGAATCCTACGAGCAGTACTTC	CASSRGLAGEESYEQYF
NA	TRBV28	TRBJ1-3	NA	TGTGCCAGCAGTTTATCTCCGCCGGGTAGGGGAAACACCATATATTTT	CASSLSPPGRGNTIYF
NA	TRBV29-1	TRBJ2-2	NA	TGCAGCGTTGAAGATCGGCCTGGGAGCACCGGGGAGCTGTTTTTT	CSVEDRPGSTGELFF
NA	TRBV5-6	TRBJ1-3	NA	TGTGCCAGCAGCAAGGACAGATTCTACTCTGGAAACACCATATATTTT	CASSKDRFYSGNTIYF
NA	TRBV10-2	TRBJ1-1	NA	TGCGCCAGCAGTGAGGCAGACACTGAAGCTTTCTTT	CASSEADTEAFF
TRBD1	TRBV2	TRBJ1-2	NA	TGTGCCAGAAACCGAGGGACAGGGGAAGGCTATGGCTACACCTTC	CARNRGTGEGYGYTF
NA	TRBV27	TRBJ2-7	NA	TGTGCCAGCAGTTCCCAGGGGCACTCCTACGAGCAGTACTTC	CASSSQGHSYEQYF
TRBD1	TRBV7-9	TRBJ1-2	NA	TGTGCCAGCAGCTACGGGGGACAGGGGGCCGATTTGGGCTACACCTTC	CASSYGGQGADLGYTF
TRBD1	TRBV6-5	TRBJ2-3	NA	TGTGCCAGCAGTTACGACGGGACAGGCACAGATACGCAGTATTTT	CASSYDGTGTDTQYF
TRBD1	TRBV27	TRBJ2-1	NA	TGTGCCAGCAGTCATGGGACAGGGGGATCGGGTGAGCAGTTCTTC	CASSHGTGGSGEQFF
NA	TRBV2	TRBJ1-5	NA	TGTGCCAGCAGTGTCCAAGGGAGCGGAGAAGCCAGCCTGCTCCAGCATTTT	CASSVQGSGEASLLQHF
NA	TRBV18	TRBJ2-3	NA	TGTGCCAGCTCACCACGGGCGGGGAGCACAGATACGCAGTATTTT	CASSPRAGSTDTQYF
TRBD2	TRBV7-3	TRBJ2-3	once	TGTGCCAGCAGCTTACTCCTAGCGGGGGCAGATACGCAGTATTTT	CASSLLLAGADTQYF
NA	TRBV9	TRBJ2-7	few	TGTGCCAGCAGCGCAGGATACAGGAGTGAGACGTACTTC	CASSAGYRSETYF